This T cell receptor (beta chain) is drawn from a study of T cell responses to AZD1222 COVID-19 vaccine. Overall study: Second-dose schedules of about 4 or about 12 weeks were combined.

The CDR3 consists of 10 residues. Trimming removed 10 bases at V and 5 bases at J, with 8 bases between. Germline lookup yields CDR1 MNHNS and CDR2 SASEGT. The data were produced by immunoSEQ multiplex PCR, yet TCRdb's version contains in-frame clones alone and is incomplete. Here the sample spans 100,000 to 130,000 clones, around 87% being singletons. Details on this clone: Its target is not known.

Whole-study results and caveats: As reported, nearly half of all spike-specific TCRs target variant regions that are unmutated. Among vaccine-associated CD4 TCRs, coverage spanned spike, with dominance at 160-218 and 743-854. Clonal diversity was possibly underestimated; the donors were predominantly white British and more often female.

This receptor was identified in an adult in good health. This chain connects TRBV6-1 to TRBJ1-1; D remains unclear. Here the sequenced sample was peripheral blood, taken on day 0 of AZD1222 vaccination. The CDR3 loop is CATTLTEAFF. The CDR3 DNA is TGTGCCACGACACTTACTGAAGCTTTCTTT.